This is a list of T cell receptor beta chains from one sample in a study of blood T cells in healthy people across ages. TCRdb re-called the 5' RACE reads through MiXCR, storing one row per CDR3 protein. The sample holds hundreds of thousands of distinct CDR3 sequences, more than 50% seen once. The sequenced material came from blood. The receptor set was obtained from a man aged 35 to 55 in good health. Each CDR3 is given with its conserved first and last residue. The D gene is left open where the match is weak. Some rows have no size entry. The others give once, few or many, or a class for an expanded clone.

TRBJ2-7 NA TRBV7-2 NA CASSLVSGSPYEQYF TGTGCCAGCAGCTTAGTGTCGGGAAGTCCCTACGAGCAGTACTTC
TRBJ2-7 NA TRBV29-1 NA CSYLKRESYEQYF TGCAGCTATCTGAAACGGGAATCCTACGAGCAGTACTTC
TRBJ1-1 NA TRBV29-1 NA CSAEGATEAFF TGCAGCGCGGAGGGAGCGACTGAAGCTTTCTTT
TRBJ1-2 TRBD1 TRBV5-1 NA CASSWDRGINTF TGCGCCAGCAGCTGGGACAGGGGAATCAACACCTTC
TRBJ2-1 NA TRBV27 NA CASRNSMGGQNEQFF TGTGCCAGCCGAAATTCGATGGGCGGGCAGAATGAGCAGTTCTTC
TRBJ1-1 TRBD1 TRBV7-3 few CASFRGLYTEAFF TGTGCCAGTTTCAGGGGGCTCTATACTGAAGCTTTCTTT
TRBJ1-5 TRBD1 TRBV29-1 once CSVGAGGASNQPQHF TGCAGCGTTGGGGCAGGGGGCGCGAGCAATCAGCCCCAGCATTTT
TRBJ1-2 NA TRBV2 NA CASRATHTSSYGYTF TGTGCCAGCAGGGCTACACACACCTCAAGCTATGGCTACACCTTC
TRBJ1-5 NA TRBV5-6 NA CASSLSGPNQPQHF TGTGCCAGCAGCTTATCGGGACCAAATCAGCCCCAGCATTTT
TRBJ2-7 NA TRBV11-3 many CASTQGVREQYF TGTGCCAGCACCCAGGGTGTACGCGAGCAGTACTTC
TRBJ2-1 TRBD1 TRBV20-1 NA CSARDEPPGQGSHEQFF TGCAGTGCCCGCGATGAACCCCCGGGACAGGGGTCCCATGAGCAGTTCTTC
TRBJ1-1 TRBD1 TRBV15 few CATSRTGRNTEAFF TGTGCCACCAGCAGGACAGGGAGGAACACTGAAGCTTTCTTT
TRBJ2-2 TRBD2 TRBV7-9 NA CASSLATSGTDTGELFF TGTGCCAGCAGCTTAGCTACTAGCGGGACAGACACCGGGGAGCTGTTTTTT
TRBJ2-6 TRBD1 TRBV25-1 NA CASSRDSRSGANVLTF TGTGCCAGCAGTAGGGACAGCCGCTCTGGGGCCAACGTCCTGACTTTC
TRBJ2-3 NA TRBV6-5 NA CASSYGSSNSDTQYF TGTGCCAGCAGTTACGGGAGCAGTAATTCAGATACGCAGTATTTT
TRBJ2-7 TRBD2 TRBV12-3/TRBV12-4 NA CASCPAGEVEDEQYF TGTGCCAGCTGCCCAGCGGGAGAGGTTGAAGACGAGCAGTACTTC
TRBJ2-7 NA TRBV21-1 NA CASSKAQGSGSTYEQYF TGTGCCAGCAGCAAAGCGCAGGGTAGCGGGAGTACCTACGAGCAGTACTTC
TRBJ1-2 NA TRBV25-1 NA CASSGRNYGYTF TGTGCCAGCAGTGGCCGAAACTATGGCTACACCTTC
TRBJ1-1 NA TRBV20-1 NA CSARPRGDGAEAFF TGCAGTGCTAGACCCCGCGGGGACGGCGCTGAAGCTTTCTTT
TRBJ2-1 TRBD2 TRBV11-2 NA CASSLSGGRSYNEQFF TGTGCCAGCAGCTTATCGGGGGGACGCTCCTACAATGAGCAGTTCTTC
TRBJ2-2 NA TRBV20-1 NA CSASPQGRENTGELFF TGCAGTGCTAGCCCCCAGGGTAGGGAAAACACCGGGGAGCTGTTTTTT
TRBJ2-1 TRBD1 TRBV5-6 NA CASTQNLNRGRRSYNEQFF TGTGCCAGCACTCAGAATCTCAACAGGGGTCGACGCTCCTACAATGAGCAGTTCTTC
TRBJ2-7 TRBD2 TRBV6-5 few CAAKVGAGNYEQYF TGTGCCGCGAAGGTGGGAGCGGGAAATTACGAGCAGTACTTC
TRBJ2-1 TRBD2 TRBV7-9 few CASSPRRTSGYNEQFF TGTGCCAGCAGCCCCCGTAGGACTAGCGGATACAATGAGCAGTTCTTC
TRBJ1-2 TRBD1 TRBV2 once CASSNLRDSIYGYTF TGTGCCAGCTCGAACCTCCGGGACAGCATATATGGCTACACCTTC
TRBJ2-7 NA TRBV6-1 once CASSEWGGASEQYF TGTGCCAGCAGTGAATGGGGGGGCGCGTCCGAGCAGTACTTC
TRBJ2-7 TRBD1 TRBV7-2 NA CASSYRQGGYEQYF TGTGCCAGCAGCTACCGACAGGGCGGGTACGAGCAGTACTTC
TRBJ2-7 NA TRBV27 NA CASTRRADTNYYEQYF TGTGCCAGCACCCGGCGGGCAGATACTAACTACTACGAGCAGTACTTC
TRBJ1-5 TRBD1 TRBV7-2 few CASSLVSTGNSNQPQHF TGTGCCAGCAGCTTAGTCTCGACAGGGAATAGCAATCAGCCCCAGCATTTT
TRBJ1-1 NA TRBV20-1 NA CSARRRGITEAFF TGCAGTGCTAGGCGAAGGGGAATCACTGAAGCTTTCTTT
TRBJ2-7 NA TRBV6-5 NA CASSGPAAGYEQYF TGTGCCAGCAGTGGCCCGGCGGCCGGCTACGAGCAGTACTTC
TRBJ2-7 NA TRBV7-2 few CASSPRLVRNREQYF TGTGCCAGCAGCCCGCGACTAGTAAGAAATCGCGAGCAGTACTTC
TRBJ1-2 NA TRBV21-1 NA CASSMDRGKDIYGYTF TGTGCCAGCAGCATGGACAGGGGGAAGGATATCTATGGCTACACCTTC
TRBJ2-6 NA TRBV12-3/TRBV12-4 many CASSASGANVLTF TGTGCCAGCAGCGCCTCTGGGGCCAACGTCCTGACTTTC
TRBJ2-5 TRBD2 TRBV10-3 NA CAISERASGSPFGETQYF TGTGCCATCAGTGAGAGGGCTAGCGGGAGCCCGTTTGGAGAGACCCAGTACTTC
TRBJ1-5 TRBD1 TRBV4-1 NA CASSLDRVNQPQHF TGCGCCAGCAGCCTAGACAGGGTCAATCAGCCCCAGCATTTT
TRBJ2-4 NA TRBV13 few CASSPQGWGTTVNIQYF TGTGCCAGCAGCCCCCAGGGTTGGGGCACGACCGTCAACATTCAGTACTTC
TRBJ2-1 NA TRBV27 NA CASTEREQFF TGTGCCAGCACCGAACGGGAGCAGTTCTTC
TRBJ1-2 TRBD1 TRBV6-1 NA CASSEAGQGSGYGYTF TGTGCCAGCAGTGAAGCCGGACAGGGGTCGGGCTATGGCTACACCTTC
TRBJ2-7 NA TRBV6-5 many CASSNGYEQYF TGTGCCAGCTCCAACGGCTACGAGCAGTACTTC
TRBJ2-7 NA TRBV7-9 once CASSLGARVASYEQYF TGTGCCAGCAGCTTAGGAGCCAGGGTGGCCTCCTACGAGCAGTACTTC
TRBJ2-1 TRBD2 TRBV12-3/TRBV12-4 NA CASSSRGAGVTEQFF TGTGCCAGCAGCTCAAGAGGAGCGGGGGTAACTGAGCAGTTCTTC
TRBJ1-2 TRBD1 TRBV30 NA CAWSVGNTGAEGYTF TGTGCCTGGAGTGTCGGCAATACAGGGGCTGAGGGCTACACCTTC
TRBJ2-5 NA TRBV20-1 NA CSAALGVGTQYF TGCAGTGCTGCCTTAGGGGTGGGGACCCAGTACTTC
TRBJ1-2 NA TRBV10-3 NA CAISDSGVGTDGYTF TGTGCCATCAGTGATTCAGGGGTCGGGACGGATGGCTACACCTTC
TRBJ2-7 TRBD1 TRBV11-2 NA CASSKPGQGTSEQYF TGTGCCAGCAGTAAACCGGGACAGGGAACATCCGAGCAGTACTTC
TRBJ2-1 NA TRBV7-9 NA CASSPGGGQYNEQFF TGTGCCAGCAGCCCCGGGGGGGGACAGTACAATGAGCAGTTCTTC
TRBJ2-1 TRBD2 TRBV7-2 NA CASRLTSGGYNEQFF TGTGCCAGCCGCCTAACTAGCGGGGGTTACAATGAGCAGTTCTTC
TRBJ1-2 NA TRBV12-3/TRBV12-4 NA CASDKGGQYGYTF TGTGCCAGTGACAAGGGGGGCCAGTATGGCTACACCTTC
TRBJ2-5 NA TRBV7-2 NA CASSVTRGTETQYF TGTGCCAGCAGCGTCACAAGGGGGACAGAGACCCAGTACTTC
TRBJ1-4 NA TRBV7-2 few CASSRVGGGDEKLFF TGTGCCAGCAGCCGAGTGGGGGGAGGAGATGAAAAACTGTTTTTT
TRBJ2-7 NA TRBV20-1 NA CSARDQDSYEQYF TGCAGTGCTAGAGATCAGGACTCCTACGAGCAGTACTTC